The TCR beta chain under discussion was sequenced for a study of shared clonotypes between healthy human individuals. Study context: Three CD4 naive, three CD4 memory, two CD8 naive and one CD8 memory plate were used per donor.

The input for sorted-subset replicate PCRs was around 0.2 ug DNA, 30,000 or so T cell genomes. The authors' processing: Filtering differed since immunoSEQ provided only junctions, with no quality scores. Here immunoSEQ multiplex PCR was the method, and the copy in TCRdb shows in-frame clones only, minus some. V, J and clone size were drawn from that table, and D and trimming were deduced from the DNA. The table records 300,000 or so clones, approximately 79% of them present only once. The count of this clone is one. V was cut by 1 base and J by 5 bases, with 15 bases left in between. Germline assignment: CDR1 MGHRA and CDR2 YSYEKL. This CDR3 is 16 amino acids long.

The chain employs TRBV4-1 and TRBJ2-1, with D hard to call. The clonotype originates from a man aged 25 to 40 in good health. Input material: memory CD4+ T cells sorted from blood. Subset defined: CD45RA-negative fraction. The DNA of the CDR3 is TGCGCCAGCAGCCAAGGGAGCCGTTTTGGCGACAATGAGCAGTTCTTC. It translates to CASSQGSRFGDNEQFF.